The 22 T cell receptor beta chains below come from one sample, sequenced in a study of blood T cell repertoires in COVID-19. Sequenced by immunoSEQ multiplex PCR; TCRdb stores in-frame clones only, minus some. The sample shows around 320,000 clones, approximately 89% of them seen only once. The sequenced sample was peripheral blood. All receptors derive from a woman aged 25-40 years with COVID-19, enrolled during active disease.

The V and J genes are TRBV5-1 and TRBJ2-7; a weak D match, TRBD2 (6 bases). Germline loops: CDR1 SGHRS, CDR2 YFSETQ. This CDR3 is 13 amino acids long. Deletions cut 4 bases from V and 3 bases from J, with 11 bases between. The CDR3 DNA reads TGCGCCAGCAGCCTAGCGACGGTCTACGAGCAGTACTTC. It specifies CASSLATVYEQYF.

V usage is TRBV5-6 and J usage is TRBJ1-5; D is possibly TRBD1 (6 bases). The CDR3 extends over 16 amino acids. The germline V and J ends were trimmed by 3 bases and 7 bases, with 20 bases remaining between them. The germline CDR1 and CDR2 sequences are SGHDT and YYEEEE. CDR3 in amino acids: CASSSLPWTVWQPQHF. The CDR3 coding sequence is TGTGCCAGCAGCTCCCTACCCTGGACAGTCTGGCAGCCCCAGCATTTT.

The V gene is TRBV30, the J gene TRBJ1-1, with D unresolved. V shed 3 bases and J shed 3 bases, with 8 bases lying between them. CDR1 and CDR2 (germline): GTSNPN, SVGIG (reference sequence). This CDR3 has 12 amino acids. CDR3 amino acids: CAWRNIYTEAFF. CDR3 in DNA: TGTGCCTGGAGGAACATTTACACTGAAGCTTTCTTT. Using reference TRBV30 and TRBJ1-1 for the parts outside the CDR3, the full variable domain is SQTIHQWPATLVQPVGSPLSLECTVEGTSNPNLYWYRQAAGRGLQLLFYSVGIGQISSEVPQNLSASRPQDRQFILSSKKLLLSDSGFYLCAWRNIYTEAFFGQGTRLTVV.

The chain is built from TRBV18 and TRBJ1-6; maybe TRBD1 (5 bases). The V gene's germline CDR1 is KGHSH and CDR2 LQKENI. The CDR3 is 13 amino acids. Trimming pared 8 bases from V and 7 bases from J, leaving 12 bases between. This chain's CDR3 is CASERGGNSPLHF. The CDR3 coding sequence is TGTGCCAGCGAACGGGGGGGGAATTCACCCCTCCACTTT.

DNA for the CDR3: TGTGCCGTAATTAGCGGGGGGGCCATCTACGAGCAGTACTTC. Residues: CAVISGGAIYEQYF. This chain links TRBV7-8 with TRBJ2-7, with 11 nucleotides matching TRBD2. V dropped 11 bases and J dropped 3; count of bases not matched to a gene: 9. This CDR3 is built from 14 residues. The germline gives CDR1 SGHVS, CDR2 FQNEAQ.

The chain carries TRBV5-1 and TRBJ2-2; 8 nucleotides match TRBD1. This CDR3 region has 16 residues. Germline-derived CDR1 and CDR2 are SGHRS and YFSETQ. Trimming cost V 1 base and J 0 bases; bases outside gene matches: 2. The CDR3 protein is CASSLQGAANTGELFF. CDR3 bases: TGCGCCAGCAGCTTGCAGGGGGCCGCGAACACCGGGGAGCTGTTTTTT.

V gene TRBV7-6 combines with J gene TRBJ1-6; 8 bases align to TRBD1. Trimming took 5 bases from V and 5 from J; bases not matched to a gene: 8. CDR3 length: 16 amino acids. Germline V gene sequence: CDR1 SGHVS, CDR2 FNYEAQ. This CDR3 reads CASSELDRDDNSPLHF. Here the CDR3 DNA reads TGTGCCAGCAGCGAATTGGACAGGGACGATAATTCACCCCTCCACTTT.

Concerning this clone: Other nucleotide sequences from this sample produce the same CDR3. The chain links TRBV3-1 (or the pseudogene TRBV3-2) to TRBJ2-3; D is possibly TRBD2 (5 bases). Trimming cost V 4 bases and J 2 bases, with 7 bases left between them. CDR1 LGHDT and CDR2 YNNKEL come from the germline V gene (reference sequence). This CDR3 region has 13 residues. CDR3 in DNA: TGTGCCAGCAGCCCTCGGGACACAGATACGCAGTATTTT. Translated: CASSPRDTDTQYF.

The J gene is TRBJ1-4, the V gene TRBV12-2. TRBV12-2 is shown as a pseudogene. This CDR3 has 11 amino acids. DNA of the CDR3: TGTGCAAGTCGCGGTACGCGAAAACTGTTTTTT. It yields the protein CASRGTRKLFF.

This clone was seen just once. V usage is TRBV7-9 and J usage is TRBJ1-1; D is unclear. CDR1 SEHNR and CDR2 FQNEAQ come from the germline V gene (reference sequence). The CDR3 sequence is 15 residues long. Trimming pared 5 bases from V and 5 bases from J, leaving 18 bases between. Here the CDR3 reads CASSPVLVIGTEAFF. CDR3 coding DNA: TGTGCCAGCAGCCCCGTTTTGGTAATCGGTACTGAAGCTTTCTTT. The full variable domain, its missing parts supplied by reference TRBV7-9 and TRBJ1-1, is DTGVSQNPRHKITKRGQNVTFRCDPISEHNRLYWYRQTLGQGPEFLTYFQNEAQLEKSRLLSDRFSAERPKGSFSTLEIQRTEQGDSAMYLCASSPVLVIGTEAFFGQGTRLTVV.

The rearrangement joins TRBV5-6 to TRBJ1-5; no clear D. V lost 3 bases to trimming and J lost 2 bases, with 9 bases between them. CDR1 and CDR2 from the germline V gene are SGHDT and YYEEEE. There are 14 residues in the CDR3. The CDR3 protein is CASSSVQGNQPQHF. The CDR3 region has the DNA TGTGCCAGCAGCTCGGTTCAGGGCAATCAGCCCCAGCATTTT.

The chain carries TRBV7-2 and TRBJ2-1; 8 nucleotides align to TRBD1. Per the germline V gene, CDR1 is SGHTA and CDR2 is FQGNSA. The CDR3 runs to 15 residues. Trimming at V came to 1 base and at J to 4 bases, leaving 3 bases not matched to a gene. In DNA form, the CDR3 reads TGTGCCAGCAGCTTAGACAGGGGGTTGTACAATGAGCAGTTCTTC. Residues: CASSLDRGLYNEQFF.

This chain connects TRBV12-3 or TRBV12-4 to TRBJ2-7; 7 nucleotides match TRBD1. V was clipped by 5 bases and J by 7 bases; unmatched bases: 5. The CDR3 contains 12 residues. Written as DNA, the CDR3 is TGTGCCAGCAGTGGGGACAGTCGGGAGCAGTACTTC. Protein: CASSGDSREQYF.

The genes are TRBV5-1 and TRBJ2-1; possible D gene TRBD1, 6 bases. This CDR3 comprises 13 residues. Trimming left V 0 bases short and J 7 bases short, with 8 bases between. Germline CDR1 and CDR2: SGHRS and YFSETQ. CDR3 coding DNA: TGCGCCAGCAGCTTGGATCAGGGGAATGAGCAGTTCTTC. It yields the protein CASSLDQGNEQFF.

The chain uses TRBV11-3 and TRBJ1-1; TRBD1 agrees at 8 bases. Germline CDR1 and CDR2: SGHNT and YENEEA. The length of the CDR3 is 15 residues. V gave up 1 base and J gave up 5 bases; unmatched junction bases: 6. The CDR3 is CASSLGRTGRTEAFF. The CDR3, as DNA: TGTGCCAGCAGCTTAGGACGGACAGGGCGAACTGAAGCTTTCTTT. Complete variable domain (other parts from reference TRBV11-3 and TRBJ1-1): EAGVVQSPRYKIIEKKQPVAFWCNPISGHNTLYWYLQNLGQGPELLIRYENEEAVDDSQLPKDRFSAERLKGVDSTLKIQPAELGDSAVYLCASSLGRTGRTEAFFGQGTRLTVV.

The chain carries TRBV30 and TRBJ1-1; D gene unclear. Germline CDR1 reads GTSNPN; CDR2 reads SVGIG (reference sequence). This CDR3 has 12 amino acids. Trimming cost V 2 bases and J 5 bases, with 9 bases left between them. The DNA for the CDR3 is TGTGCCTGGAGTCGCGGTGGAACTGAAGCTTTCTTT. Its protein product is CAWSRGGTEAFF.

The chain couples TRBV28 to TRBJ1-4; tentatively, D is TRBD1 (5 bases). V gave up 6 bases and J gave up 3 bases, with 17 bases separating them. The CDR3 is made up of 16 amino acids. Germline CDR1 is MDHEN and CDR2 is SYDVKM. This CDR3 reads CASSPWRGESNEKLFF. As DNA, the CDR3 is TGTGCCAGCAGCCCGTGGAGGGGCGAGTCTAATGAAAAACTGTTTTTT. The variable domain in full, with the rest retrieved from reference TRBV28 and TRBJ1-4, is DVKVTQSSRYLVKRTGEKVFLECVQDMDHENMFWYRQDPGLGLRLIYFSYDVKMKEKGDIPEGYSVSREKKERFSLILESASTNQTSMYLCASSPWRGESNEKLFFGSGTQLSVL.

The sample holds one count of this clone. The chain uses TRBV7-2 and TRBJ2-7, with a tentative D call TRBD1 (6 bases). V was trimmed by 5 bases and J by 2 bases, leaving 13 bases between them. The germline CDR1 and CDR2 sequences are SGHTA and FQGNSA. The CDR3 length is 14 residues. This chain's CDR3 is CASSRDIVTYEQYF. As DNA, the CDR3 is TGTGCCAGCAGCCGGGACATCGTCACCTACGAGCAGTACTTC.

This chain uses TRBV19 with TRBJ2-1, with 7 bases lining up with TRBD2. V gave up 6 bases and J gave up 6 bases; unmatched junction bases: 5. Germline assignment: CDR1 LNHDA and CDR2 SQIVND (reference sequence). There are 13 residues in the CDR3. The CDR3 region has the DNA TGTGCCAGTAGCCCCGGGGAGGGCAATGAGCAGTTCTTC. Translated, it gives CASSPGEGNEQFF.

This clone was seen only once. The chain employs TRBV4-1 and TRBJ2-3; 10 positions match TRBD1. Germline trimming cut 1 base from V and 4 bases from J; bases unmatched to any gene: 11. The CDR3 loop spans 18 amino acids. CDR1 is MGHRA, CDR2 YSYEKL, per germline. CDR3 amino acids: CASSQANGGTGVSDTQYF. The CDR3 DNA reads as TGCGCCAGCAGCCAAGCCAACGGAGGGACAGGGGTTTCAGATACGCAGTATTTT.

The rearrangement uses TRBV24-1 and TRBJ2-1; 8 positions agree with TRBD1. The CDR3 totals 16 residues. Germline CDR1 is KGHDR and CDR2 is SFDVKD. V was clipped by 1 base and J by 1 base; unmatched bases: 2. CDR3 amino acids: CATSDFDRGSYNEQFF. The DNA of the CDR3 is TGTGCCACCAGTGATTTTGACAGGGGTTCCTACAATGAGCAGTTCTTC.

This chain's CDR3 is CASGLVFELTAHQPQHF. The CDR3 nucleotides read TGTGCTAGTGGTTTGGTATTTGAACTTACCGCCCATCAGCCCCAGCATTTT. This chain uses TRBV12-5 with TRBJ1-5, with unresolved D. Germline V gene sequence: CDR1 LGHNT, CDR2 FRNRAP. Deletions cut 0 bases from V and 5 bases from J, with 17 bases between. The CDR3 totals 17 residues.